This T cell receptor (beta chain) was retrieved from a study of tumor-infiltrating lymphocytes in primary liver carcinoma (dated by TCRdb to about 2017). Regarding the research as a whole: Of the five patients, three men and two women aged 30 to 69 years, four had hepatocellular carcinoma and one had combined HCC and intrahepatic cholangiocarcinoma. The five patients had tumors staged T1-T3 N0M0, with maximum diameters ranging from roughly 4.2 to 11 cm. Each sample produced about 3.5 to 7.5 million productive TCRbeta reads, and read depth showed no significant difference between tissue types. TCRbeta repertoire sequencing, expression microarrays and whole-exome sequencing were combined in the study across five regions of each liver tumor, with adjacent normal tissue and blood also included. A total of 35 or so specimens from 5 patients, comprising about 25 tumor regions, 5 adjacent noncancerous liver tissues and 5 peripheral blood samples, were covered by TCRbeta repertoire sequencing. Reproducibility between technical replicate repertoires was high, with correlation coefficients above 0.95 and mean shared-clone rates approximately 0.9. General findings and caveats noted by the study authors: Pairs of tumor regions showed greater repertoire overlap (mean about 35%) than tumor-adjacent pairs (around 17%) or tumor-blood pairs (roughly 14%), which is consistent with antigen-driven expansion. Since the samples were bulk and unsorted, there was no way to compare CD4+ and CD8+ T cell repertoires. Only the TCR beta chain was sequenced, so true repertoire diversity is likely underestimated because unpaired alpha chains were not captured. With just a handful of patients in the study, the authors point out that the findings should be validated in a larger study. The top 250 clones made up a significantly larger repertoire fraction in tumors than in blood (p = 0.039).

Total RNA and DNA were co-extracted from around 20-30 mg of bulk tissue with the AllPrep DNA/RNA mini kit, without cell sorting. Surgical resection was performed in China between 2015 and March 2016 on roughly 5 patients with histopathologically diagnosed primary liver carcinoma. At the time of sampling, the patients had chronic HBV infection and had not received any treatment. Pieces of fresh tumor and adjacent tissue were cut in half, with one half kept in RNAlater at -80 degrees C and the other half sent for histology. Starting from roughly 540 ng total RNA, TCRbeta-specific cDNA was produced by reverse transcription with a constant-region primer and ProtoScript II reverse transcriptase. TCRbeta libraries were built with three nested multiplex PCR rounds, a slightly modified ARM-PCR procedure. Multiplex TRBV1-TRBV30 forward primers and a Cbeta reverse primer were used in the first two PCR rounds, each of which was run for around 10 cycles. Sample barcodes and Illumina adapters were added in a final 25-cycle PCR with Deep VentR polymerase. Before sequencing, amplicons of 200-500 bp were purified from gel using a QIAquick gel extraction kit. TCRbeta amplicons were sequenced on an Illumina HiSeq 2500 with 250-bp paired-end reads. In the original analysis: Reads were quality-trimmed with Trimmomatic v0.33, and paired reads were merged with FLASH v1.2.11 to recover full CDR3 sequences. MiGEC v1.2.1b assigned V, D and J germline segments to the rearranged TCRbeta sequences. VDJtools v1.0.0 computed clonotype statistics and Shannon-Wiener diversity indices. To reduce sampling bias, subsequent analyses other than the diversity analysis used only the 250 most abundant clonotypes in each sample. TCRdb's own reprocessing of the public reads used fastp at Q25 and MiXCR and kept productive beta chains. Each CDR3 protein appears once, grouped with its most common genes and DNA. The V and J calls here are based on TCRdb, not the publication. For this sample there are 85,000 to 100,000 distinct CDR3 sequences; less than 70% appear just once. The top ten clonotypes cover roughly 27% of the sample.

This clonotype was seen a few times. It has no known antigen specificity. No clone much larger than this one lies a single base away; base qualities are absent. The germline V gene specifies MDHEN as CDR1 and SYDVKM as CDR2. V is shortened by 1 base, J by 4 bases, and the region joining them spans 10 bases. Including cysteine and phenylalanine, the CDR3 has 14 amino acids. Only CDR3 DNA remains: 42 bases, in frame from the first base. The specimen sequenced was tumor-adjacent normal liver tissue. The chain is made from TRBV28 and TRBJ1-2, with an unclear D gene assignment. The sequence derives from a middle-aged man with primary liver carcinoma and hepatitis B virus infection. The CDR3 reads as follows: CASSLYGGSYGYTF. Read as DNA, the sequence is TGTGCCAGCAGTTTATATGGAGGAAGCTATGGCTACACCTTC.